The next 19 T cell receptor beta chains were all read from a single sample in a study of T cells in Graves' hyperthyroidism and ophthalmopathy. Amplified TCR beta CDR3 regions came from RNA transcripts. During a first-round RT-PCR of the TCR CDR3, the HTBI primer set was used. TCRdb re-called the multiplex PCR reads with MiXCR, one entry per CDR3 protein. The sample contains a few hundred thousand distinct CDR3 sequences, about an eighth of which appear only once. The sequenced sample consisted of blood. These receptors originate from a woman aged 18-29 years with Graves' hyperthyroidism.

This clonotype occurred many times. The CDR3 DNA reads TGTGCCAGCACCGGGACTAGCGGCTCCTACGAGCAGTACTTC. It codes for CASTGTSGSYEQYF. The V call is TRBV25-1, the J call TRBJ2-7, with 11 bases matching TRBD2. Germline CDR1 reads MGHDK; CDR2 reads SYGVNS. J was trimmed by 0 bases and V by 7 bases; bases with no gene match: 2. The CDR3 length is 14 residues.

This clonotype was picked up a small number of times. The V call is TRBV7-9, the J call TRBJ2-7; TRBD2 might be the D (5 bases). The germline gives CDR1 SEHNR, CDR2 FQNEAQ (reference sequence). Trimming left V 0 bases short and J 5 bases short, with 5 bases between. There are 12 residues in the CDR3. The CDR3 nucleotides are TGTGCCAGCAGCTTAGCGGGAGACGAGCAGTACTTC. It specifies CASSLAGDEQYF.

This clonotype was observed once. The chain couples TRBV4-3 to TRBJ1-2, with no clear D. V was pared by 0 bases and J by 4 bases, with 12 bases between. Germline assignment: CDR1 LGHNA and CDR2 YSLEER. This CDR3 is 15 amino acids long. CDR3 DNA sequence: TGCGCCAGCAGCCAAGATAAGGCAGGCTCCTATGGCTACACCTTC. The encoded protein is CASSQDKAGSYGYTF.

CDR3 nucleotide sequence: TGTGCCAGCAGCGGCCCAGGGGGGTCCCCCGGGGAGCTGTTTTTT. It encodes CASSGPGGSPGELFF. This chain uses TRBV7-2 with TRBJ2-2, with D possibly being TRBD1 (7 bases). CDR3 length: 15 residues. V was clipped by 5 bases and J by 6 bases, with 16 bases between them. Germline V gene lookup returns CDR1 SGHTA and CDR2 FQGNSA.

The chain joins TRBV19 to TRBJ2-2; a weak D match, TRBD2 (5 bases). The V gene's germline CDR1 is LNHDA and CDR2 SQIVND (reference sequence). The CDR3 is 17 residues long. The V gene lost 2 bases and the J gene lost 7 bases, with 20 bases spanning the gap. The CDR3 DNA reads as TGTGCCAGTAGTATACGACTAAACTTTTTGGTGAGCGGGGAGCTGTTTTTT. This sequence encodes CASSIRLNFLVSGELFF.

This clonotype was observed a few times. The V call is TRBV3-1, the J call TRBJ1-5, with D hard to call. Germline CDR1 and CDR2: LGHDT and YNNKEL (reference sequence). V shed 0 bases and J shed 6 bases, with 6 bases lying between them. CDR3 size: 13 residues. The CDR3 nucleotides read TGTGCCAGCAGCCAAGATTGGGGTCAGCCCCAGCATTTT. Amino acids: CASSQDWGQPQHF.

Ten or more counts support this clonotype. The CDR3 here is CASSYATGGTGELFF. The CDR3, as DNA: TGTGCCAGCAGCTACGCGACAGGGGGCACCGGGGAGCTGTTTTTT. This sequence joins TRBV13 and TRBJ2-2; TRBD1 aligns across 9 bases. Germline lookup yields CDR1 PRHDT and CDR2 FYEKMQ (reference sequence). The trim removed 4 bases at V and 4 bases at J, leaving 4 bases unmatched. The CDR3 has 15 amino acids. Filled out from reference TRBV13 and TRBJ2-2, the complete variable domain reads AAGVIQSPRHLIKEKRETATLKCYPIPRHDTVYWYQQGPGQDPQFLISFYEKMQSDKGSIPDRFSAQQFSDYHSELNMSSLELGDSALYFCASSYATGGTGELFFGEGSRLTVL.

The rearrangement uses TRBV19 and TRBJ1-1; D gene uncertain. In germline, CDR1 is LNHDA, CDR2 SQIVND (reference sequence). V was pared by 8 bases and J by 7 bases, with 23 bases between. This CDR3 spans 15 amino acids. CDR3 DNA sequence: TGTGCCAGTGCCCTGAGTAGAACACTGAAGGTTGAAGCTTTCTTT. As protein: CASALSRTLKVEAFF. The full variable domain, rest sourced from reference TRBV19 and TRBJ1-1, is DGGITQSPKYLFRKEGQNVTLSCEQNLNHDAMYWYRQDPGQGLRLIYYSQIVNDFQKGDIAEGYSVSREKKESFPLTVTSAQKNPTAFYLCASALSRTLKVEAFFGQGTRLTVV.

This clonotype has ten or more counts. This rearrangement joins TRBV2 to TRBJ2-7, with D perhaps matching TRBD2 (7 bases). This CDR3 comprises 15 residues. Trimming shortened V by 6 bases and J by 2 bases, and 17 bases separated the two germline ends. CDR1 is SNHLY and CDR2 is FYNNEI in the germline V gene. The DNA of the CDR3 is TGTGCCAGCAGGGGCAGGGGAGGGGGAGCCTACGAGCAGTACTTC. Translation: CASRGRGGGAYEQYF.

The table lists this clonotype with a few counts. The chain is built from TRBV9 and TRBJ1-5; D ambiguous. This CDR3 spans 15 amino acids. From germline, CDR1 is SGDLS and CDR2 YYNGEE. V was pared by 1 base and J by 1 base, with 9 bases between. CDR3 amino acids: CASSVSERSNQPQHF. The DNA of the CDR3 is TGTGCCAGCAGCGTATCGGAACGAAGCAATCAGCCCCAGCATTTT. The full variable domain, completed using reference TRBV9 and TRBJ1-5, is DSGVTQTPKHLITATGQRVTLRCSPRSGDLSVYWYQQSLDQGLQFLIQYYNGEERAKGNILERFSAQQFPDLHSELNLSSLELGDSALYFCASSVSERSNQPQHFGDGTRLSIL.

This clonotype was observed many times. V usage is TRBV2 and J usage is TRBJ2-7; D remains ambiguous. The V gene's germline CDR1 is SNHLY and CDR2 FYNNEI. The V gene lost 6 bases and the J gene lost 5 bases, with 14 bases spanning the gap. The CDR3 loop spans 13 amino acids. CDR3 amino acids: CASSLSKGHEQYF. In nucleotides, the CDR3 is TGTGCCAGCAGCCTCTCAAAAGGACACGAGCAGTACTTC.

V and J are TRBV5-5 and TRBJ1-3; a weak D match, TRBD1 (6 bases). Germline V gene data show CDR1 as SGHKS and CDR2 as YYEKEE (reference sequence). V gave up 5 bases and J gave up 0 bases, with 12 bases separating them. This CDR3 contains 15 residues. Here the CDR3 reads CASRPTGDSGNTIYF. The DNA for the CDR3 is TGTGCCAGCAGGCCGACAGGAGACTCTGGAAACACCATATATTTT.

For this clonotype: A single base separates this from a much larger clone, so it may be a read error. This chain uses TRBV27 with TRBJ2-1; 7 nucleotides line up with TRBD1. The V gene's germline CDR1 is MNHEY and CDR2 SMNVEV (reference sequence). This CDR3 spans 13 amino acids. In DNA form, the CDR3 reads TGTGCCAGCAGACGGGACAGCTACAATGAGCGGTTCTTC. Protein: CASRRDSYNERFF.

V usage is TRBV6-2 or TRBV6-3 and J usage is TRBJ1-5, with a possible D match to TRBD1 (6 bases). CDR1 is MNHEY and CDR2 is SVGEGT in the germline V gene. The CDR3 is 15 amino acids. V lost 7 bases to trimming and J lost 0 bases, with 13 bases between them. The CDR3 DNA follows: TGTGCCAGCAAGACGTACAGGGATAGCAATCAGCCCCAGCATTTT. The encoded protein is CASKTYRDSNQPQHF.

This clonotype was observed many times. The rearrangement links TRBV27 to TRBJ1-6; tentatively, D is TRBD1 (5 bases). The CDR3 is 15 residues long. V shed 2 bases and J shed 10 bases, with 15 bases lying between them. Germline V gene lookup returns CDR1 MNHEY and CDR2 SMNVEV (reference sequence). The CDR3 sequence: CASSLDWAGKSPLHF. For the CDR3, the DNA is TGTGCCAGCAGTTTAGACTGGGCAGGGAAATCACCCCTCCACTTT.

This clonotype has a count of ten or more. This chain links TRBV28 with TRBJ1-5; D unresolved. The CDR3 loop spans 16 amino acids. The germline V gene encodes CDR1 MDHEN and CDR2 SYDVKM. Trimming took off 5 bases at V and 2 bases at J, with 16 bases between the two ends. CDR3 coding DNA: TGTGCCAGCAGTCTCCCGGGAGGACTGGGCAATCAGCCCCAGCATTTT. It encodes CASSLPGGLGNQPQHF.

At least ten counts were recorded for this clonotype. This rearrangement joins TRBV3-1 to TRBJ1-1; D is unclear. The V gene lost 1 base and the J gene lost 5 bases, with 5 bases spanning the gap. The length of the CDR3 is 12 residues. Germline values: CDR1 LGHDT, CDR2 YNNKEL (reference sequence). The CDR3 nucleotides read TGTGCCAGCAGCCAAGCGGGTACTGAAGCTTTCTTT. Translation: CASSQAGTEAFF.

The chain is built from TRBV7-9 and TRBJ2-7, with 7 nucleotides matching TRBD2. The CDR3 contains 15 residues. Trimming cost V 5 bases and J 8 bases; bases outside gene matches: 15. CDR1 is SEHNR, CDR2 FQNEAQ, per germline (reference sequence). The CDR3 nucleotides are TGTGCCAGCAGCCCCAATTTGAGGGAGGGCCAACAGCAGTACTTC. Protein sequence: CASSPNLREGQQQYF.

This clonotype was seen ten or more times. This chain links TRBV28 with TRBJ2-7, with TRBD2 matching over 9 bases. Trimming cost V 9 bases and J 0 bases; bases outside gene matches: 6. The CDR3 is made up of 14 amino acids. Germline CDR1 reads MDHEN; CDR2 reads SYDVKM. This CDR3 is CASENSGGSYEQYF. CDR3 sequence (DNA): TGTGCCAGTGAGAATAGCGGGGGCTCCTACGAGCAGTACTTC.